These 18 T cell receptor beta chains originate from one sample sequenced in a study of spatial heterogeneity in lung cancer. Study-level points and caveats: The study found that expanded intratumoral alpha and beta TCR counts tracked tumor mutation counts.

Antigens of these TCRs are unknown. MiXCR, applied by TCRdb to the 5' RACE reads, yields one record per CDR3 protein. This repertoire shows around 4,900 distinct CDR3 sequences, over 5% found once; its top ten account for approximately 39%. Time point defined: sample taken at primary tumor resection. The sequenced sample was lung tumor tissue, obtained at surgery. Source of these receptors: a female donor with early-stage non-small cell lung cancer.

As regards this clonotype: This beta chain appears as a stray read in a library generated for alpha chains; its size is not informative. This chain joins TRBV28 and TRBJ2-7; 10 bases line up with TRBD2. The CDR3 is 15 amino acids. The germline V gene has CDR1 MDHEN and CDR2 SYDVKM. Losses at the gene ends were 6 bases for V and 0 bases for J; bases not matched to a gene: 5. The CDR3 sequence: CASRYTSGNSYEQYF. CDR3 nucleotides: TGTGCCAGCAGATATACTAGCGGGAACTCCTACGAGCAGTACTTC. Full variable domain (rest looked up from reference TRBV28 and TRBJ2-7): DVKVTQSSRYLVKRTGEKVFLECVQDMDHENMFWYRQDPGLGLRLIYFSYDVKMKEKGDIPEGYSVSREKKERFSLILESASTNQTSMYLCASRYTSGNSYEQYFGPGTRLTVT.

The table lists this clonotype with many counts. This beta chain represents an off-target read in a library built for alpha chains; its size is of limited meaning. The chain uses TRBV4-1 and TRBJ2-7; 7 bases are shared with TRBD2. V shed 4 bases, J shed 7 bases, and the junction held 10 bases outside the gene matches. The CDR3 contains 14 residues. The V gene's germline CDR1 is MGHRA and CDR2 YSYEKL. The CDR3, as DNA: TGCGCCAGCAGCCCCGAAGGGAGGGCGGGTGAGCAGTACGTC. It is translated as CASSPEGRAGEQYV.

This clonotype ranks as medium-sized (0.01 to 0.1%). This beta chain is off target for a library built for alpha chains, so its abundance means little. This chain joins TRBV6-1 and TRBJ1-3; D ambiguous. CDR1 and CDR2 from the germline V gene are MNHNS and SASEGT. The CDR3 runs to 18 residues. The V end was cut by 0 bases, the J end by 0 bases, with 15 bases between. The CDR3 DNA follows: TGTGCCAGCAGTGAAGCGCTTCTTAAACGGAACTCTGGAAACACCATATATTTT. Translating gives CASSEALLKRNSGNTIYF.

This clonotype was recorded many times. For a library built for alpha chains, this beta chain is a stray read; little rests on its size. V is TRBV5-1 and J is TRBJ2-1; perhaps TRBD2 as D (6 bases). This CDR3 comprises 18 residues. The germline V gene encodes CDR1 SGHRS and CDR2 YFSETQ. Trimming shortened V by 0 bases and J by 2 bases, and 18 bases separated the two germline ends. The CDR3 sequence: CASSLGGTYFRAYNEQFF. The CDR3 nucleotides are TGCGCCAGCAGCTTGGGAGGGACTTACTTTAGGGCCTACAATGAGCAGTTCTTC.

Comments on this clonotype: This beta chain appears as a stray read in a library generated for alpha chains; its size is not informative. J is TRBJ1-5 and V is TRBV4-3; D uncertain. Germline V gene data show CDR1 as LGHNA and CDR2 as YSLEER. The CDR3 is made up of 13 amino acids. Trimming stripped 0 bases from V and 1 base from J, with 1 base between. CDR3 sequence reads: CASSQDSNQPQHF. CDR3 DNA: TGCGCCAGCAGCCAAGACAGCAATCAGCCCCAGCATTTT.

Many counts were recorded for this clonotype. This beta chain is a stray read from a library made for alpha chains; its abundance is not meaningful. The chain has TRBV7-9 and TRBJ2-3; D is possibly TRBD2 (6 bases). The CDR3 runs 13 residues. The germline V and J ends were trimmed by 5 bases and 6 bases, with 12 bases remaining between them. The germline V gene has CDR1 SEHNR and CDR2 FQNEAQ (reference sequence). The CDR3, as DNA: TGTGCCAGCAGCCCCCTGAGCGGGGATACGCAGTATTTT. Translated: CASSPLSGDTQYF.

By sample share, this clonotype is medium-sized. With the library built for alpha chains, this beta chain is off target and its frequency is not meaningful. V and J are TRBV5-1 and TRBJ2-1; 10 nucleotides align to TRBD2. The CDR3 runs 16 residues. The trim removed 0 bases at V and 6 bases at J, leaving 6 bases unmatched. Germline CDR1 and CDR2: SGHRS and YFSETQ. CDR3: CASSLELAGGGNEQFF. Written as DNA, the CDR3 is TGCGCCAGCAGCTTGGAATTAGCGGGGGGCGGCAATGAGCAGTTCTTC. The variable domain in full, with the rest retrieved from reference TRBV5-1 and TRBJ2-1, is KAGVTQTPRYLIKTRGQQVTLSCSPISGHRSVSWYQQTPGQGLQFLFEYFSETQRNKGNFPGRFSGRQFSNSRSEMNVSTLELGDSALYLCASSLELAGGGNEQFFGPGTRLTVL.

This clonotype has a count of ten or more. Since the library was made to target alpha chains, this beta chain is a stray read and its abundance is not meaningful. The chain employs TRBV5-1 and TRBJ1-1; TRBD1 is a possible D gene (5 bases). Trimming removed 0 bases from V and 1 base from J, with 10 bases in between. Germline values: CDR1 SGHRS, CDR2 YFSETQ. This CDR3 contains 15 residues. The CDR3 nucleotides read TGCGCCAGCAGCTTGGAGGTTGGGGGGAACACTGAAGCTTTCTTT. This translates into CASSLEVGGNTEAFF.

This clonotype was seen ten or more times. This beta chain turned up in a library designed for alpha chains; as an off-target read, its abundance says little. The chain recombines TRBV7-9 with TRBJ1-1; 9 bases fit TRBD1. Per germline, CDR1 SEHNR and CDR2 FQNEAQ (reference sequence). CDR3 length equals 16 residues. V lost 3 bases and J lost 5; bases outside the gene matches: 10. CDR3 residues: CASSFQYRGRATEAFF. The CDR3 coding sequence is TGTGCCAGCAGCTTCCAATACAGGGGGCGTGCGACTGAAGCTTTCTTT.

By sample share, this clonotype is medium-sized. This beta chain was picked up by a library intended for alpha chains and is off target, so its count carries little meaning. This sequence joins TRBV7-3 and TRBJ2-1; D is unclear. The germline V gene encodes CDR1 SGHTA and CDR2 FQGTGA. With 8 bases removed from V and 6 bases from J, the gap between germline ends came to 14 bases. This CDR3 contains 13 residues. The CDR3 DNA sequence: TGTGCCAGCTCTACTATGTGGGGCAATGAGCAGTTCTTC. Protein: CASSTMWGNEQFF.

Note on this clonotype: This beta chain lies outside the target of a library built for alpha chains; its clone size means little. The chain recombines TRBV20-1 with TRBJ2-2, with D perhaps TRBD2 (5 bases). Germline V gene data show CDR1 as DFQATT and CDR2 as SNEGSKA (reference sequence). V lost 3 bases to trimming and J lost 7 bases, with 15 bases between them. The CDR3 spans 14 residues. CDR3 coding DNA: TGCAGTGCTAGTAGAGGCGGGCTAATCGGGGAGCTGTTTTTT. It specifies CSASRGGLIGELFF.

Many counts were recorded for this clonotype. This beta chain is an off-target read within a library intended for alpha chains, so its frequency means little. The CDR3 DNA sequence: TGTGCCAGCAGTCTGGATTCATGGCTCGCCCCCAGAGCTAACAATGAGCAGTTCTTC. Translated: CASSLDSWLAPRANNEQFF. This chain joins TRBV12-3 or TRBV12-4 and TRBJ2-1, with D unclear. This CDR3 is 19 amino acids long. V was cut by 5 bases and J by 5 bases, with 28 bases left in between.

In its sample, this clonotype is medium-sized. This beta chain is off target for a library built for alpha chains, so its abundance means little. The chain has TRBV7-2 and TRBJ1-4; D is unresolved. Trimming shortened V by 0 bases and J by 3 bases, and 5 bases separated the two germline ends. The germline gives CDR1 SGHTA, CDR2 FQGNSA. The length of the CDR3 is 14 residues. The CDR3 DNA reads TGTGCCAGCAGCTTAGCAGGCCCTAATGAAAAACTGTTTTTT. Amino acids: CASSLAGPNEKLFF.

This clonotype is medium-sized in the sample. This beta chain is a stray sequence in a library constructed for alpha chains; its clone size is not meaningful. This sequence joins TRBV7-2 and TRBJ2-1; 8 nucleotides align to TRBD2. This CDR3 is 12 amino acids long. The germline gives CDR1 SGHTA, CDR2 FQGNSA. V lost 3 bases and J lost 14; bases outside the gene matches: 6. The DNA of the CDR3 is TGTGCCAGCAGCTTTACCGGGAGGGGGGAGTTCTTC. It is translated as CASSFTGRGEFF.

As regards this clonotype: This may be a read error: a much more frequent sequence differs by one nucleotide. This beta chain is a stray read from a library made for alpha chains; its abundance is not meaningful. This chain joins TRBV19 and TRBJ1-2; 8 positions agree with TRBD1. Germline V CDR1 and CDR2: LNHDA, SQIVND (reference sequence). Trimming at V came to 3 bases and at J to 7 bases, leaving 7 bases not matched to a gene. This CDR3 region has 14 residues. CDR3 sequence (DNA): TGTGCCAGTAGTATCGCGGCAGGGGGCTTTGGCTACACCTTC. It translates to CASSIAAGGFGYTF. Complete variable domain (other parts from reference TRBV19 and TRBJ1-2): DGGITQSPKYLFRKEGQNVTLSCEQNLNHDAMYWYRQDPGQGLRLIYYSQIVNDFQKGDIAEGYSVSREKKESFPLTVTSAQKNPTAFYLCASSIAAGGFGYTFGSGTRLTVV.

Regarding this clonotype: Being off target in a library aimed at alpha chains, this beta chain has a size of little meaning. The chain employs TRBV5-1 and TRBJ2-7, with no clear D. Germline assignment: CDR1 SGHRS and CDR2 YFSETQ. The CDR3 spans 15 residues. The germline V and J ends were trimmed by 3 bases and 2 bases, with 15 bases remaining between them. CDR3 protein: CASSSASSAPYEQYF. The CDR3, as DNA: TGCGCCAGCAGCTCTGCGTCTAGTGCCCCCTACGAGCAGTACTTC.

This clonotype came up many times. The library was designed around alpha chains, so this beta chain is a stray read whose abundance carries little weight. The chain uses TRBV24-1 and TRBJ2-1; D is unclear. CDR1 and CDR2 (germline): KGHDR, SFDVKD. V gave up 4 bases and J gave up 7 bases, with 19 bases separating them. The CDR3 extends over 16 amino acids. CDR3 sequence reads: CATSDPVAGRVNEQFF. The CDR3 DNA is TGTGCCACCAGTGACCCCGTAGCAGGCCGGGTTAATGAGCAGTTCTTC.

In its sample, this clonotype was seen many times. For a library built for alpha chains, this beta chain is a stray read; little rests on its size. The chain has TRBV27 and TRBJ1-1; D is ambiguous. The V end was cut by 1 base, the J end by 6 bases, with 6 bases between. CDR1 is MNHEY, CDR2 SMNVEV, per germline (reference sequence). The CDR3 sequence is 12 residues long. The CDR3, as DNA: TGTGCCAGCAGTTTATTAGGGTCTGAAGCTTTCTTT. Its protein product is CASSLLGSEAFF.